The following is a T cell receptor (beta chain) sequence with its context. Profiling relied on immunoSEQ multiplex PCR, and the TCRdb table lists in-frame clones only, not all of them. The sample lists fewer than 120,000 clones, around 92% occurring once. These data belong to a study of T cell responses to AZD1222 COVID-19 vaccine. This receptor was obtained from an adult in good health. The input for sequencing was peripheral blood, taken on day 0 of AZD1222 vaccination.

CDR3 nucleotides: TGTGCCAGCAGTTTATTTGTCACAGGGAACTCCTATAATTCACCCCTCCACTTT. As protein: CASSLFVTGNSYNSPLHF. The chain employs TRBV27 and TRBJ1-6, with TRBD1 as a possible D gene (6 bases). Between the trimmed V and J ends, which lost 1 base and 0 bases, there was a span of 13 bases. Germline V lookup: CDR1 MNHEY, CDR2 SMNVEV (reference sequence). CDR3 size: 18 residues.